One TCR beta chain is described in this entry. Antigen specificity is unknown. The data belong to a study of shared clonotypes between healthy human individuals. Overall study context: Used for every donor were three CD4 naive, three CD4 memory, two CD8 naive and one CD8 memory plate.

Broader study findings: Some clonotypes were shared by all four sorted-subset donors, while others were not shared. The non-shared ones had lower generation probabilities than the shared ones.

Study processing details: ImmunoSEQ sequences covered only the junction and lacked quality scores; filtering therefore differed. TCRdb's table, derived via immunoSEQ multiplex PCR, lists solely in-frame clones and lacks some. V, J and clone size are those of that table, while D and trimming were read from the DNA. The table has 2 million to 2.5 million clones, roughly 94% seen once; the top ten hold 0.1% to 0.15%. Germline CDR1 MNHNY, CDR2 SVGAGI (reference sequence). V shed 10 bases and J shed 1 base, with 9 bases lying between them. This CDR3 contains 12 residues. Sequenced sample: naive CD4+ T cells sorted from blood. As to subset: CD45RA+ positively selected. The gene calls are TRBV6-6 and TRBJ2-3; unclear D gene. The receptor was derived from a man aged 18 to 29 in good health. The CDR3, as DNA: TGTGCCATCGCAAGGGGCACAGATACGCAGTATTTT. Its translation is CAIARGTDTQYF.